These 7 T cell receptor beta chains came from one sample sequenced in a study of T cell repertoires in cytomegalovirus infection. For these TCRs, the target antigens are not known. MiXCR, run by TCRdb on the reads, gives a single entry per CDR3 protein. The data contain about 740,000 distinct CDR3 sequences, around a third of them singletons. The source material was cultured PBMCs, sampled from culture after CMV antigen stimulation. The source of these receptors is a human donor in good health (CMV status not recorded). Some clones in this sample may be carry-over from other donors' samples.

This clonotype was recorded a few times. The rearrangement links TRBV5-1 to TRBJ2-5, with D maybe TRBD1 (5 bases). V shed 0 bases and J shed 3 bases, with 12 bases lying between them. In germline, CDR1 is SGHRS, CDR2 YFSETQ. CDR3 size: 15 residues. CDR3 loop: CASSLAVGPEETQYF. The CDR3 bases are TGCGCCAGCAGCTTGGCTGTGGGGCCGGAAGAGACCCAGTACTTC.

This chain connects TRBV20-1 to TRBJ2-5; 9 positions match TRBD2. This CDR3 is 13 amino acids long. V lost 6 bases, J lost 3 bases, and 5 bases stayed unmatched. The V gene's germline CDR1 is DFQATT and CDR2 SNEGSKA (reference sequence). In nucleotides, the CDR3 is TGCAGTGCGCGCGGGGGGGCCGAAGAGACCCAGTACTTC. Its translation is CSARGGAEETQYF.

This clonotype came up a few times. The chain uses TRBV7-9 and TRBJ1-1; maybe TRBD1 (6 bases). CDR3 length: 16 residues. V gave up 4 bases and J gave up 0 bases, with 15 bases separating them. Germline CDR1 and CDR2: SEHNR and FQNEAQ (reference sequence). CDR3 DNA sequence: TGTGCCAGCAGCTACGGGCGGACAGCCTTGAACACTGAAGCTTTCTTT. Translated: CASSYGRTALNTEAFF.

This clonotype was observed at least ten times. V and J are TRBV4-1 and TRBJ1-1; no firm D call. The V and J ends lost 1 base and 2 bases respectively, with 11 bases between them. Germline loops: CDR1 MGHRA, CDR2 YSYEKL. The CDR3 is made up of 15 amino acids. The CDR3 DNA reads as TGCGCCAGCAGCCAAGCGTTCGGGAGAAACACTGAAGCTTTCTTT. Translating it yields CASSQAFGRNTEAFF.

This clonotype was counted a few times. The V call is TRBV6-5, the J call TRBJ2-2; 10 bases fit TRBD2. With V trimmed by 2 bases and J by 4 bases, 10 bases remained unmatched. The CDR3 has 18 residues. Germline V gives CDR1 MNHEY, CDR2 SVGAGI. CDR3 DNA sequence: TGTGCCAGCAGTTACGAACTAGCGGGAAAACCAAGCACCGGGGAGCTGTTTTTT. Its translation: CASSYELAGKPSTGELFF.

This clonotype was detected many times. The chain combines TRBV7-8 with TRBJ1-2, with 8 bases identical to TRBD1. With V trimmed by 5 bases and J by 2 bases, 19 bases remained unmatched. This CDR3 is 19 amino acids long. The germline V gene encodes CDR1 SGHVS and CDR2 FQNEAQ. For the CDR3, the DNA is TGTGCCAGCAGCCCCTGGGGCAGGGGGCGAGGGGTCGGAAACTATGGCTACACCTTC. Protein: CASSPWGRGRGVGNYGYTF. Using reference TRBV7-8 and TRBJ1-2 for the parts outside the CDR3, the full variable domain is GAGVSQSPRYKVAKRGQDVALRCDPISGHVSLFWYQQALGQGPEFLTYFQNEAQLDKSGLPSDRFFAERPEGSVSTLKIQRTQQEDSAVYLCASSPWGRGRGVGNYGYTFGSGTRLTVV.

The chain combines TRBV27 with TRBJ2-2; D uncertain. The CDR3 totals 13 residues. CDR1 and CDR2 from the germline V gene are MNHEY and SMNVEV (reference sequence). V was trimmed by 7 bases and J by 4 bases, leaving 10 bases between them. The CDR3 DNA follows: TGTGCCAGCAAGACCGAACTCACCGGGGAGCTGTTTTTT. Translated: CASKTELTGELFF.